This T cell receptor (beta chain) was identified in a study of OX40 agonist ivuxolimab in advanced cancers. Study outcomes and limitations: Among T cells, CD8+ cells averaged more expanded clones than CD4+ cells.

CDR3 length equals 18 residues. Germline CDR1 SGDLS, CDR2 YYNGEE. The V and J ends lost 0 bases and 1 base respectively, with 19 bases between them. Using immunoSEQ multiplex PCR, the repertoire was profiled, and TCRdb retains in-frame clones only, with some absent. The sample includes about 73,000 clones, about 92% of them seen just once. This clone was counted between two and nine times. The antigen remains unidentified. The sequence was obtained from an adult with an advanced solid tumor such as melanoma, head and neck, liver or kidney cancer. The sample was CD4+ or CD8+ T cells sorted from blood, taken in a trial of the OX40 agonist ivuxolimab. The chain carries TRBV9 and TRBJ1-2; tentative D call: TRBD1 (6 bases). CDR3 nucleotides: TGTGCCAGCAGCGTAGAGGGGGTACACTTCCTGGATAACTATGGCTACACCTTC. Its protein is CASSVEGVHFLDNYGYTF.